This TCR beta chain comes out of a study of shared clonotypes between healthy human individuals. The CDR3 loop spans 12 amino acids. V was cut by 6 bases and J by 4 bases, with 6 bases left in between. CDR1 MGHDK and CDR2 SYGVNS come from the germline V gene. Produced via immunoSEQ multiplex PCR; TCRdb's table is partial and in-frame only. The repertoire has over a million clones, 96% of them found once; the top ten carry approximately 1%. The clonotype was recovered from a young man in good health. The chain uses TRBV25-1 and TRBJ1-4; no firm D call. The specimen was naive CD4+ T cells sorted from blood. Described subset: CD45RA+ positively selected. In DNA form, the CDR3 reads TGTGCCAGCAGAGGGCTTAATGAAAAACTGTTTTTT. It translates to CASRGLNEKLFF.